This record covers a single TCR beta chain. TCRdb's table, derived via immunoSEQ multiplex PCR, lists solely in-frame clones and lacks some. The sample has approximately 50,000 clones, about 82% seen once. Systemic immunosuppression or a history of autoimmune disease excluded patients. The source of the sample is a study of OX40 agonist ivuxolimab in advanced cancers. Study-wide background: Allowance was made for prior anti-PD-1, anti-PD-L1 or anti-CTLA-4 therapy, and about 37% had some. Two patients with cutaneous melanoma and one with hepatocellular carcinoma, three in total, showed partial responses.

The input for sequencing was CD4+ or CD8+ T cells sorted from blood, taken in a trial of the OX40 agonist ivuxolimab. This TCR was recovered from an adult with an advanced solid tumor such as melanoma, head and neck, liver or kidney cancer.

The CDR3 DNA is TGCGCCAGCAGTTCTGGACAGGGAAGCACAGATACGCAGTATTTT. Translation: CASSSGQGSTDTQYF. The chain combines TRBV5-1 with TRBJ2-3, with 8 bases that match TRBD1. The CDR3 is made up of 15 amino acids. The germline V gene has CDR1 SGHRS and CDR2 YFSETQ. Losses at the gene ends were 5 bases for V and 0 bases for J; bases not matched to a gene: 5. The whole variable domain, remainder taken from reference TRBV5-1 and TRBJ2-3, is KAGVTQTPRYLIKTRGQQVTLSCSPISGHRSVSWYQQTPGQGLQFLFEYFSETQRNKGNFPGRFSGRQFSNSRSEMNVSTLELGDSALYLCASSSGQGSTDTQYFGPGTRLTVL.